This TCR beta chain appears in the sequencing data of a study of blood T cells in healthy people across ages. Overall study findings and caveats: Researchers said unsorted PBMCs prevented a conclusive naive versus antigen-experienced comparison. Diversity was higher, and naive CD4+ cells more numerous, in long-lived donors than in aged donors.

Total RNA, at least 6 micrograms per sample, came from PBMCs. The CDR3 is made up of 11 amino acids. The germline V gene encodes CDR1 SQVTM and CDR2 ANQGSEA. V was cut by 7 bases and J by 8 bases, with 15 bases left in between. This clonotype was recorded a few times. The antigen is unknown. A much larger clonotype is one base distant, so this may be a read error. PCR was performed a second time for roughly 7 to 11 cycles using a sample-barcoded 5' primer and a J-beta primer mix. CDR3-containing paired-end reads numbered at least 2.5 million in each sample. TCRdb called the 5' RACE reads again in MiXCR, with one record for every CDR3 protein. The sample lists approximately 820,000 distinct CDR3 sequences; more than 40% were seen once.

The specimen was blood. V usage is TRBV29-1 and J usage is TRBJ2-7, with a tentative D call TRBD2 (6 bases). This receptor was obtained from a man aged 55 to 70 in good health. The CDR3 region has the DNA TGCAGCGGAGTCGGGGGTGTAAAGCAGTACTTC. Amino acids: CSGVGGVKQYF.